This T cell receptor (beta chain) was recovered during a study of blood T cell repertoires in COVID-19 (dated by TCRdb to 2019 to 2021). In terms of the full investigation: The collaborator samples originated in the United States, Italy and Spain and spanned the acute and convalescent phases of COVID-19. The samples were drawn from two sources: the first 160 participants of the ongoing ImmuneRACE study, and over 1,000 subjects contributed by 6 global collaborators. The material from the prospective study consisted of cDNA or gDNA derived from T cells, B-cell-depleted T cells, or PBMCs. Deeply sampled blood TCRbeta repertoires from subjects exposed to, actively infected with, or recovered from COVID-19 were included in the dataset. A de-identified subject ID, COVID-19 status, age in years and sex were almost always included in the sample metadata. Where available, HLA class I and class II types were obtained from metadata supplied by the sample provider rather than from assay-based typing. A freely available public database, intended as a resource for researchers studying the immune response to SARS-CoV-2, is where the repertoires were released. Study-wide conclusions, independent of this receptor: How much clinical and demographic metadata was included differed by source and by participant, and the metadata was provided uncurated.

A word on this clone: The antigen it recognizes is unknown. Base qualities are not at hand, and no much larger clone is one base apart.

Collaborating institutions collected whole blood in K2EDTA tubes following their own protocols. For TCRbeta analysis, collaborators shipped samples in one of three forms: frozen whole blood, isolated PBMCs, or DNA extracted from either of those sample types. TCRbeta CDR3 regions were amplified from genomic DNA using the immunoSEQ Assay, a bias-controlled multiplex PCR. The authors' pipeline ran thus. The number of nucleated cells in each sample was estimated by amplification of reference gene primers within the assay. To quantify the absolute abundance of each unique TCRbeta CDR3 rearrangement, sequence reads were collapsed and filtered. For each sample, productive Simpson clonality was calculated as the square root of Simpson's diversity index across productive rearrangements. TCRdb limited this immuneACCESS table to in-frame rearrangements with V and J called. A share of clones is missing; checked studies link under half to unresolved V genes, and the rest is unexplained. D and trimming come from the DNA, and the V and J calls and clone size come from that table. The sample yields more than 95,000 clones; around 83% were counted once. 10% to 15% of the sample comes from the top ten.

The source is a man aged 55 to 70 with acute or convalescent COVID-19. Sequencing input: peripheral blood.

DNA sequence: TGTGCCAGCAGGAGGGGGACAGGGGAACAAGAGACCCAGTACTTC. Translated, this gives CASRRGTGEQETQYF. Recombination connected TRBV7-9 to TRBJ2-5, and 10 bases in between align with TRBD1. Unmatched junction bases come to 6, with V trimmed by 6 bases and J by 2 bases. As encoded in the germline V gene (reference sequence), CDR1 is SEHNR while CDR2 is FQNEAQ. From its cysteine to its phenylalanine, the CDR3 spans 15 amino acids. The retained sequence is limited to the CDR3, 45 bases, with the frame set at the first base.